This paragraph covers one T cell receptor (beta chain) sequence. Antigen: not known. The sample comes from a study of cytomegalovirus exposure and HLA in healthy donors. Overall study findings and caveats: With high specificity and sensitivity, the classifier reportedly diagnosed cytomegalovirus status.

TCRdb's copy holds only in-frame clones and misses some; the assay was immunoSEQ multiplex PCR. The sample lists more than 250,000 clones, 75% to 90% occurring once. The CDR3 spans 14 residues. V lost 0 bases and J 3 bases, leaving 5 bases between the germline ends. The germline gives CDR1 MNHEY, CDR2 SMNVEV (reference sequence). This TCR was sampled from a woman younger than 35 in good health and CMV-seronegative. This chain connects TRBV27 to TRBJ2-2; TRBD1 is a possible D gene (5 bases). Sample: PBMCs. The DNA for the CDR3 is TGTGCCAGCAGTTTATCGACAGACACCGGGGAGCTGTTTTTT. Its protein is CASSLSTDTGELFF.